This T cell receptor (beta chain) was obtained from a study of beta chain features in type 1 diabetes. Cell sorting via CD45RO/CCR7/CD25/CD127/CD95/CD27 was performed to obtain CD4+ naive, central memory, regulatory and stem cell-like memory cells. The entirety of the isolated RNA underwent reverse transcription, so expressed TCRB transcripts were sequenced. Here immunoSEQ multiplex PCR was the method, and the copy in TCRdb shows in-frame clones only, minus some. The sample has about 220,000 clones, roughly 11% seen once. Trimming at V came to 4 bases and at J to 4 bases, leaving 6 bases not matched to a gene. The CDR3 loop spans 14 amino acids. CDR1 is LNHNV and CDR2 is YYDKDF in the germline V gene (reference sequence).

This chain uses TRBV15 with TRBJ1-1, with 7 nucleotides matching TRBD1. Sequencing input: central memory CD4+ T cells from blood. The clonotype was recovered from a man aged 18 to 29 in good health. Here the CDR3 reads CATSKLTGSTEAFF. The DNA for the CDR3 is TGTGCCACCAGCAAATTGACAGGGAGCACTGAAGCTTTCTTT.